This T cell receptor beta chain was documented in a study of CD8+CD57+ T cells in acquired aplastic anemia. Genomic DNA acted as the template from which TCR beta VDJ combination and CDR3 sequence profiling were carried out. TCRdb reprocessed the reads with MiXCR, giving one entry per CDR3 protein. The sample holds over 200,000 distinct CDR3 sequences, approximately 60% seen once. Germline V gene data show CDR1 as SGHNT and CDR2 as YENEEA. The CDR3 consists of 13 residues. Losses at the gene ends were 5 bases for V and 5 bases for J; bases not matched to a gene: 6. This clonotype was recorded at least ten times.

Input material: sorted CD4+, CD8+, or CD8+CD57+ T cells (not recorded which) from PBMCs. The sequence derives from a human donor in good health. The V gene is TRBV11-3, the J gene TRBJ2-7; 7 nucleotides line up with TRBD1. As DNA, the CDR3 is TGTGCCAGCAGCGACGGGACAGTCAACGAGCAGTACTTC. Amino acid sequence: CASSDGTVNEQYF.